This T cell receptor (beta chain) was observed in a study of T cells in Graves' hyperthyroidism and ophthalmopathy. Study as a whole: At initial diagnosis, before any treatment had begun, peripheral blood was obtained.

Clinical Activity Scores of at least 3, NOSPECS grades of at least 4 and durations under 3 months characterized ophthalmopathy patients. The diagnoses drew upon clinical symptoms, serum thyroxine and TRAb, thyroid ultrasound and orbital computed tomography. In germline, CDR1 is DFQATT, CDR2 SNEGSKA (reference sequence). Trimming cost V 3 bases and J 4 bases, with 13 bases left between them. CDR3 size: 14 residues. This clonotype came up many times. The CDR3 regions of TCR beta were amplified from RNA transcripts. Using the HTBI primer set, a first-round RT-PCR was run on the TCR CDR3. One entry per CDR3 protein results from TCRdb running MiXCR on the multiplex PCR reads. The sample lists hundreds of thousands of distinct CDR3 sequences, about 15% occurring once.

The TCR originated in a man aged 18 to 29 with Graves' ophthalmopathy. The V call is TRBV20-1, the J call TRBJ2-1, with D hard to call. The specimen sequenced was blood. The CDR3 loop reads CSASQSEPYNEQFF. In DNA, the CDR3 is TGCAGTGCTAGCCAAAGCGAACCATACAATGAGCAGTTCTTC.